A single sample is the source of the 21 T cell receptor beta chains below, sequenced in a study of T-cell reconstitution after alpha-beta-depleted transplantation in children. Library preparation (for TCRbeta) was performed with unique molecular identifiers. TCRdb re-called the PCR reads with MiXCR, one entry per CDR3 protein. The table lists just over 950,000 distinct CDR3 sequences, about 30% of them singletons. The sequencing here drew on PBMCs, mostly from graft donor cells, taken 360 days after TCRalphabeta/CD19-depleted stem cell transplant. These receptors were taken from a boy under two years old who had a stem cell transplant for SCID, so the T cells may come from the graft donor.

In its sample, this clonotype was seen many times. The V gene is TRBV6-5, the J gene TRBJ2-3; the D is unclear. CDR3 length equals 15 residues. The V end lost 0 bases, the J end lost 3 bases, and 10 bases lay between the germline ends. Germline V CDR1 and CDR2: MNHEY, SVGAGI. CDR3 residues: CASSYSPLITDTQYF. The CDR3 bases are TGTGCCAGCAGTTACTCCCCATTAATTACAGATACGCAGTATTTT.

The chain is built from TRBV7-9 and TRBJ2-3; TRBD2 might be the D (5 bases). The CDR3 extends over 16 amino acids. Germline CDR1 SEHNR, CDR2 FQNEAQ (reference sequence). V was pared by 7 bases and J by 0 bases, with 17 bases between. The CDR3 sequence is CASTPRLSASTDTQYF. In DNA, the CDR3 is TGTGCCAGCACCCCCAGACTATCTGCTAGCACAGATACGCAGTATTTT.

This clonotype has more than one count but fewer than ten. The chain combines TRBV4-3 with TRBJ2-1; a possible D gene is TRBD2 (6 bases). CDR1 and CDR2 from the germline V gene are LGHNA and YSLEER. The V and J ends lost 6 bases and 11 bases respectively, with 14 bases between them. The CDR3 is 12 amino acids. CDR3 nucleotides: TGCGCCAGCAGATCACCCCGGGGGAAGCAGTTCTTC. Translation: CASRSPRGKQFF.

This clonotype was found a few times. This sequence joins TRBV12-3 or TRBV12-4 and TRBJ1-1; D call uncertain. With 3 bases removed from V and 9 bases from J, the gap between germline ends came to 8 bases. This CDR3 contains 11 residues. The CDR3 spells CASSFGQQAFF. CDR3 in DNA: TGTGCCAGCAGTTTTGGGCAGCAAGCTTTCTTT.

Only a few counts were recorded for this clonotype. The V call is TRBV20-1, the J call TRBJ2-7, with D unresolved. V was clipped by 3 bases and J by 4 bases, with 16 bases between them. Germline CDR1 is DFQATT and CDR2 is SNEGSKA (reference sequence). The CDR3 has 14 amino acids. CDR3 sequence reads: CSASNILPPYEQYF. The CDR3, as DNA: TGCAGTGCTAGTAACATCTTACCACCTTACGAGCAGTACTTC.

This clonotype was counted between two and nine times. The chain recombines TRBV20-1 with TRBJ2-6; a weak D match, TRBD1 (5 bases). Trimming removed 1 base from V and 4 bases from J, with 11 bases in between. The CDR3 contains 15 residues. The germline CDR1 and CDR2 sequences are DFQATT and SNEGSKA (reference sequence). The CDR3 spells CSARGSGKGANVLTF. As DNA, the CDR3 is TGCAGTGCTAGAGGTTCAGGGAAAGGGGCCAACGTCCTGACTTTC.

V gene TRBV11-2 combines with J gene TRBJ2-5; D not certain. V was cut by 7 bases and J by 5 bases, with 17 bases left in between. Germline loops: CDR1 SGHAT, CDR2 FQNNGV. CDR3 size: 14 residues. The CDR3 region has the DNA TGTGCCAGCAACCATTTATCGTTGGAGGAGACCCAGTACTTC. It yields the protein CASNHLSLEETQYF.

The V gene is TRBV20-1, the J gene TRBJ1-2; D gene unclear. V was clipped by 6 bases and J by 6 bases, with 17 bases between them. CDR3 size: 13 residues. Germline CDR1 is DFQATT and CDR2 is SNEGSKA (reference sequence). The DNA for the CDR3 is TGCAGTGCGAGGCGAATCACCCCTCATGGCTACACCTTC. This gives the protein CSARRITPHGYTF.

The chain employs TRBV5-6 and TRBJ2-5; 8 bases align to TRBD2. Germline assignment: CDR1 SGHDT and CDR2 YYEEEE. The CDR3 length is 20 residues. The trim removed 5 bases at V and 2 bases at J, leaving 23 bases unmatched. CDR3 sequence (DNA): TGTGCCAGCAGTCCACAACGGTCCGGGACCCCGGGGGGGAGGCAAGAGACCCAGTACTTC. Translated: CASSPQRSGTPGGRQETQYF. Full variable domain (rest looked up from reference TRBV5-6 and TRBJ2-5): DAGVTQSPTHLIKTRGQQVTLRCSPKSGHDTVSWYQQALGQGPQFIFQYYEEEERQRGNFPDRFSGHQFPNYSSELNVNALLLGDSALYLCASSPQRSGTPGGRQETQYFGPGTRLLVL.

This clonotype has a handful of counts. The rearrangement joins TRBV5-1 to TRBJ1-2; 9 bases match TRBD1. CDR3 length equals 13 residues. CDR1 SGHRS and CDR2 YFSETQ come from the germline V gene. V lost 3 bases to trimming and J lost 4 bases; unmatched junction nucleotides: 1. CDR3 sequence (DNA): TGCGCCAGCAGCTGGGGACAGGGCTATGGCTACACCTTC. Translated, it gives CASSWGQGYGYTF.

The V and J genes are TRBV18 and TRBJ1-5, with D uncertain. The CDR3 extends over 13 amino acids. V dropped 3 bases and J dropped 7 bases, with 10 bases sitting between them. CDR1 is KGHSH, CDR2 LQKENI, per germline. CDR3 region: CASSPYEGQPQHF. The CDR3 DNA reads as TGTGCCAGCTCACCTTACGAAGGCCAGCCCCAGCATTTT.

The rearrangement links TRBV20-1 to TRBJ1-4; possibly TRBD1 for D (6 bases). Per the germline V gene, CDR1 is DFQATT and CDR2 is SNEGSKA (reference sequence). This CDR3 has 16 residues. Trimming took off 2 bases at V and 6 bases at J, with 19 bases between the two ends. The DNA for the CDR3 is TGCAGTGCTAGAAACCCTCGTCGGACAGCAGATGAAAAACTGTTTTTT. This sequence encodes CSARNPRRTADEKLFF.

The rearrangement uses TRBV6-1 and TRBJ2-1; D possibly matches TRBD1 or TRBD2 (6 bases each). V lost 6 bases, J lost 6 bases, and 15 bases lay in between. Germline-derived CDR1 and CDR2 are MNHNS and SASEGT. CDR3 length: 14 amino acids. This CDR3 reads CASSVKRGANEQFF. The CDR3 DNA is TGTGCCAGCAGCGTTAAAAGGGGGGCCAATGAGCAGTTCTTC.

The chain combines TRBV15 with TRBJ1-2; unclear D gene. CDR1 LNHNV and CDR2 YYDKDF come from the germline V gene (reference sequence). V lost 3 bases to trimming and J lost 4 bases, with 12 bases between them. The CDR3 has 14 amino acids. Here the CDR3 reads CATSSVEGRYGYTF. DNA for the CDR3: TGTGCCACCAGCAGTGTTGAGGGCCGCTATGGCTACACCTTC.

The V and J genes are TRBV6-4 and TRBJ2-1; D gene ambiguous. The V gene's germline CDR1 is MRHNA and CDR2 SNTAGT. The CDR3 runs to 14 residues. V was pared by 4 bases and J by 7 bases, with 14 bases between. The CDR3 sequence is CASSAPLGLNEQFF. Written as DNA, the CDR3 is TGTGCCAGCAGTGCCCCCCTGGGGTTGAATGAGCAGTTCTTC.

This clonotype was counted between two and nine times. The V gene is TRBV20-1, the J gene TRBJ1-5; D perhaps matches TRBD1 (5 bases). The CDR3 length is 16 residues. V gave up 0 bases and J gave up 0 bases, with 12 bases separating them. CDR1 is DFQATT and CDR2 is SNEGSKA in the germline V gene (reference sequence). The CDR3 DNA follows: TGCAGTGCTAGAGACCCAGGGAGGGATAGCAATCAGCCCCAGCATTTT. Translated: CSARDPGRDSNQPQHF.

J is TRBJ2-2 and V is TRBV7-2; D unclear. Germline V gives CDR1 SGHTA, CDR2 FQGNSA. The CDR3 length is 11 residues. Trimming pared 5 bases from V and 6 bases from J, leaving 4 bases between. CDR3 bases: TGTGCCAGCAGCGTCCCCGGGGAGCTGTTTTTT. This gives the protein CASSVPGELFF.

This clonotype has ten or more counts. The chain couples TRBV20-1 to TRBJ1-1, with D unresolved. CDR1 and CDR2 from the germline V gene are DFQATT and SNEGSKA (reference sequence). This CDR3 is 16 amino acids long. Deletions cut 3 bases from V and 0 bases from J, with 17 bases between. The CDR3 loop is CSARVEELKMNTEAFF. The CDR3 region has the DNA TGCAGTGCTAGGGTGGAGGAGCTAAAAATGAACACTGAAGCTTTCTTT.

V is TRBV20-1 and J is TRBJ2-1; 11 nucleotides match TRBD2. Germline V gene lookup returns CDR1 DFQATT and CDR2 SNEGSKA (reference sequence). With V trimmed by 6 bases and J by 4 bases, 5 bases remained unmatched. The CDR3 consists of 14 residues. The CDR3 region is CSASGLAVYNEQFF. The CDR3 nucleotides are TGCAGTGCCTCGGGACTAGCGGTTTACAATGAGCAGTTCTTC.

V and J are TRBV11-2 and TRBJ2-7, with D perhaps given as TRBD1 or TRBD2 (5 bases each). Trimming stripped 3 bases from V and 1 base from J, with 28 bases between. Germline CDR1 is SGHAT and CDR2 is FQNNGV. The CDR3 covers 20 residues. CDR3 residues: CASSLDPGRRSRITSYEQYF. Here the CDR3 DNA reads TGTGCCAGCAGCTTGGACCCGGGACGCCGGAGCCGGATAACTTCCTACGAGCAGTACTTC.

Only a few counts were recorded for this clonotype. V and J are TRBV12-3 or TRBV12-4 and TRBJ2-7; TRBD1 matches 11 bases. J was trimmed by 5 bases and V by 5 bases; bases with no gene match: 8. The CDR3 is 15 residues long. The CDR3 DNA follows: TGTGCCAGCAGTGCCACCGGGACAGGGGGGCACGAGCAGTACTTC. This sequence encodes CASSATGTGGHEQYF.